The rows below give T cell receptor beta chains drawn from one sample of a study of CD4 T cells in relation to SARS-CoV-2 and coronaviruses. Antigens for these TCRs are unknown. Sequencing was performed with immunoSEQ multiplex PCR; in TCRdb, only in-frame clones are kept and a portion is missing. The table has 25,000 to 30,000 clones, roughly 71% seen once. Sequenced input: CD4+ T cells from PBMCs, cultured in vitro. Every receptor here comes from a human donor in good health. Both conserved end residues are part of each CDR3. Each record gives: clone size, V gene, J gene, D gene, CDR3 protein, CDR3 DNA. A D gene is named only where the DNA matches it firmly. The size entry is marked missing in some rows and otherwise reads once, few, many or a size class.

NA	TRBV5-1	TRBJ2-5	NA	CASSSPGYQETQYF	TGCGCCAGCAGCAGCCCGGGGTACCAAGAGACCCAGTACTTC
NA	TRBV30	TRBJ1-5	NA	CAWSVPGRSNQPQHF	TGTGCCTGGAGTGTACCCGGACGGAGCAATCAGCCCCAGCATTTT
NA	TRBV18	TRBJ1-5	NA	CASSPGTNQPQHF	TGTGCCAGCTCACCAGGGACTAATCAGCCCCAGCATTTT
NA	TRBV5-8	TRBJ2-1	NA	CASSLRTRAHEQFF	TGTGCCAGCAGCTTGCGAACTAGGGCCCATGAGCAGTTCTTC
NA	TRBV25-1	TRBJ2-4	TRBD1	CASSVGQGDIQYF	TGTGCCAGCAGTGTCGGACAGGGGGACATTCAGTACTTC
NA	TRBV11-2	TRBJ2-1	TRBD2	CASSLYGGGNNEQFF	TGTGCCAGCAGCTTATACGGGGGGGGTAACAATGAGCAGTTCTTC
once	TRBV6-2/TRBV6-3	TRBJ1-6	NA	CASSYRGGGAPLHF	TGTGCCAGCAGTTACAGGGGCGGCGGGGCACCCCTCCACTTT
NA	TRBV5-8	TRBJ2-7	NA	CASSLVLAVAYEQYF	TGTGCCAGCAGCTTGGTATTGGCCGTCGCCTACGAGCAGTACTTC
NA	TRBV2	TRBJ2-7	NA	CASRGDGIYEQYF	TGTGCCAGCAGAGGGGACGGGATCTACGAGCAGTACTTC
once	TRBV7-8	TRBJ2-1	NA	CASIETTDNEQFF	TGTGCCAGCATAGAGACTACAGACAATGAGCAGTTCTTC
NA	TRBV5-4	TRBJ2-3	NA	CASSLPGGPGTDTQYF	TGTGCCAGCAGCTTGCCTGGCGGCCCCGGCACAGATACGCAGTATTTT
NA	TRBV7-7	TRBJ2-1	NA	CASSSQPSSGVGSNEQFF	TGTGCTAGCAGCTCCCAACCCTCTAGTGGTGTGGGTTCCAATGAGCAGTTCTTC
NA	TRBV18	TRBJ1-5	TRBD1	CASSPGDRVGQPQHF	TGTGCCAGCTCACCCGGGGACAGGGTAGGCCAGCCCCAGCATTTT
NA	TRBV30	TRBJ1-1	NA	CAWRGDWQGNTEAFF	TGTGCCTGGAGGGGAGACTGGCAGGGGAACACTGAAGCTTTCTTT
NA	TRBV5-8	TRBJ1-1	TRBD1	CASSTDRANTEAFF	TGTGCCAGCAGCACGGACAGGGCGAACACTGAAGCTTTCTTT
NA	TRBV3-1/TRBV3-2	TRBJ1-1	TRBD1	CASRAYRGSTEAFF	TGTGCCAGCAGGGCGTACAGGGGATCCACTGAAGCTTTCTTT
NA	TRBV10-3	TRBJ2-3	NA	CAISEFITDGNTQYF	TGTGCCATCAGTGAGTTTATAACGGATGGGAATACGCAGTATTTT
NA	TRBV5-1	TRBJ1-3	NA	CASSLNTGGNTIYF	TGCGCCAGCAGCTTGAACACAGGGGGAAACACCATATATTTT
NA	TRBV11-2	TRBJ1-1	NA	CASTSLNTEAFF	TGTGCCAGCACTTCCTTGAACACTGAAGCTTTCTTT
NA	TRBV5-6	TRBJ2-3	NA	CASSLNVWGHLSTDTQYF	TGTGCCAGCAGCTTGAACGTTTGGGGACACCTAAGCACAGATACGCAGTATTTT
NA	TRBV3-1/TRBV3-2	TRBJ1-3	NA	CASSQVSGQPGNTIYF	TGTGCCAGCAGCCAAGTCTCGGGACAACCTGGAAACACCATATATTTT
NA	TRBV7-3	TRBJ2-7	TRBD2	CASGGGNQGEQYF	TGTGCCAGCGGGGGGGGGAACCAGGGCGAGCAGTACTTC
NA	TRBV7-9	TRBJ2-2	NA	CASSLAPVPELFF	TGTGCCAGCAGCTTAGCTCCAGTACCAGAGCTGTTTTTT
NA	TRBV5-1	TRBJ2-2	NA	CASSISGTANTGELFF	TGCGCCAGCAGCATTTCGGGGACGGCGAACACCGGGGAGCTGTTTTTT
few	TRBV10-3	TRBJ2-7	TRBD2	CAAGGEGLEQYF	TGTGCCGCAGGTGGGGAGGGTCTCGAGCAGTACTTC
NA	TRBV5-1	TRBJ1-1	NA	CASSLRVGSEAFF	TGCGCCAGCAGTCTTCGGGTAGGCTCTGAAGCTTTCTTT
NA	TRBV18	TRBJ2-7	NA	CASSPLDYEQYF	TGTGCCAGCTCACCGCTGGACTACGAGCAGTACTTC
NA	TRBV6-5	TRBJ1-4	TRBD1	CASSYGEGQGEEKLFF	TGTGCCAGCAGTTACGGGGAGGGACAGGGTGAGGAAAAACTGTTTTTT
NA	TRBV5-6	TRBJ1-1	NA	CASSLAQEPEAFF	TGTGCCAGCAGCTTGGCCCAGGAACCCGAAGCTTTCTTT
few	TRBV7-9	TRBJ1-1	NA	CASSFSRVDTEAFF	TGTGCCAGCAGCTTTTCGCGGGTGGACACTGAAGCTTTCTTT
NA	TRBV21-1	TRBJ2-5	NA	CASRTPQVETQYF	TGTGCCAGCAGGACCCCACAAGTGGAGACCCAGTACTTC
NA	TRBV2	TRBJ2-6	NA	CASTVGGSGANVLTF	TGTGCCAGCACCGTGGGGGGCTCTGGGGCCAACGTCCTGACTTTC
few	TRBV19	TRBJ1-1	NA	CASTNTEGTRAFF	TGTGCCAGTACCAACACCGAGGGGACGCGAGCTTTCTTT
NA	TRBV27	TRBJ1-2	TRBD1	CASSLAGGGNGYTF	TGTGCCAGCAGTTTAGCAGGGGGAGGTAATGGCTACACCTTC
NA	TRBV19	TRBJ2-1	NA	CASTPWGAGSVNEQFF	TGTGCCAGTACTCCCTGGGGGGCAGGGTCGGTGAATGAGCAGTTCTTC
once	TRBV7-2	TRBJ1-1	TRBD1	CASSTRQGLNTEAFF	TGTGCCAGCAGCACCCGACAGGGCTTAAACACTGAAGCTTTCTTT
NA	TRBV6-5	TRBJ2-7	NA	CASSLYEMAEQYF	TGTGCCAGCAGCCTCTATGAGATGGCCGAGCAGTACTTC
NA	TRBV4-1	TRBJ1-4	TRBD1	CASSPYPGGVSEKLFF	TGCGCCAGCAGCCCATACCCAGGGGGCGTTAGTGAAAAACTGTTTTTT
NA	TRBV11-1	TRBJ2-6	NA	CASSPGAGPVANVLTF	TGTGCCAGCAGCCCAGGGGCGGGCCCGGTGGCCAACGTCCTGACTTTC
NA	TRBV5-4	TRBJ1-2	NA	CASSSRPPSSGYTF	TGTGCCAGCAGCTCCCGACCGCCGTCGAGTGGCTACACCTTC
few	TRBV10-1	TRBJ2-1	TRBD2	CASSERLAGVVEQFF	TGCGCCAGCAGTGAACGACTAGCGGGAGTTGTTGAGCAGTTCTTC
NA	TRBV7-9	TRBJ2-5	NA	CASSLLPGGLRETQYF	TGTGCCAGCAGCCTGCTCCCCGGCGGGTTAAGAGAGACCCAGTACTTC
NA	TRBV6-2/TRBV6-3	TRBJ2-1	TRBD2	CASSNGAGLAGSKYNEQFF	TGTGCCAGCAGCAACGGTGCGGGACTAGCGGGGTCGAAGTACAATGAGCAGTTCTTC